The rows below give T cell receptor beta chains drawn from one sample of a study of PD-L1 blockade in urothelial cancer. Some clones are missing from TCRdb's copy, which holds only in-frame ones; the method was immunoSEQ multiplex PCR. The sample includes 27,000 or so clones, 70% to 90% of them seen just once. This sample comprised PBMCs, obtained around atezolizumab (anti-PD-L1) treatment. The receptor set was obtained from a man over 45 with urothelial cancer. Both conserved end residues are part of each CDR3. The D gene is left open where the match is weak. Size is omitted from some rows. Given values are once, few, many or a class for expanded clones.

V: TRBV10-2
size: -
length: 18
D: TRBD1
J: TRBJ1-5
DNA: TGCGCCAGCACCCCGGGGACAGGGGCGGGTTATAGCAATCAGCCCCAGCATTTT
CDR3: CASTPGTGAGYSNQPQHF

V: TRBV6-6
size: -
length: 16
D: TRBD1
J: TRBJ2-2
DNA: TGTGCCAGCAGTCCCGGACAGGGGCTGGGCACCGGGGAGCTGTTTTTT
CDR3: CASSPGQGLGTGELFF

V: TRBV27
size: -
length: 11
D: -
J: TRBJ2-7
DNA: TGTGCCAGCAGGAGCCTCGGCGAGCAGTACTTC
CDR3: CASRSLGEQYF

V: TRBV27
size: -
length: 10
D: -
J: TRBJ2-5
DNA: TGTGAGACAGCTCAAGAGACCCAGTACTTC
CDR3: CETAQETQYF

V: TRBV11-2
size: -
length: 14
D: -
J: TRBJ2-7
DNA: TGTGCCAGCAGCTTAGTCGGCGGGGACTACGAGCAGTACTTC
CDR3: CASSLVGGDYEQYF

V: TRBV5-1
size: -
length: 15
D: TRBD2
J: TRBJ2-1
DNA: TGCGCCAGCAGTCGGAGCGGGGGCGCCTACAATGAGCAGTTCTTC
CDR3: CASSRSGGAYNEQFF

V: TRBV4-1
size: few
length: 15
D: -
J: TRBJ1-2
DNA: TGCGCCAGCAGCCGTACAGCGGTAGCTAACTATGGCTACACCTTC
CDR3: CASSRTAVANYGYTF

V: TRBV7-8
size: -
length: 15
D: -
J: TRBJ2-1
DNA: TGTGCCAGCAGCTTAACGGGGGGCGCCGGCAATGAGCAGTTCTTC
CDR3: CASSLTGGAGNEQFF

V: TRBV7-9
size: -
length: 15
D: -
J: TRBJ2-6
DNA: TGTGCCAGCAGCTTAAAAGCGGGTGGGGCCAACGTCCTGACTTTC
CDR3: CASSLKAGGANVLTF

V: TRBV19
size: -
length: 16
D: TRBD1
J: TRBJ1-2
DNA: TGTGCCAGTAGTATAGGAGGGACAGGAGACCGCTATGGCTACACCTTC
CDR3: CASSIGGTGDRYGYTF

V: TRBV6-5
size: -
length: 13
D: -
J: TRBJ1-2
DNA: TGTGCCAGCAGGAGTGGTACTGGCTATGGCTACACCTTC
CDR3: CASRSGTGYGYTF

V: TRBV9
size: -
length: 18
D: TRBD2
J: TRBJ2-5
DNA: TGTGCCAGCAGCGTAGGGTGGGGACTAGCGGGGGTGGATGAGACCCAGTACTTC
CDR3: CASSVGWGLAGVDETQYF

V: TRBV6-5
size: -
length: 15
D: -
J: TRBJ2-7
DNA: TGTGCCAGCAGGTTAGCCTACCCCTCGGACTACGAGCAGTACTTC
CDR3: CASRLAYPSDYEQYF

V: TRBV9
size: -
length: 13
D: -
J: TRBJ2-7
DNA: TGTGCCAGCAGCGTGGCAGGGACCTACGAGCAGTACTTC
CDR3: CASSVAGTYEQYF

V: TRBV7-6
size: few
length: 13
D: -
J: TRBJ1-1
DNA: TGTGCCAGCGGAAAGGACTTGAACACTGAAGCTTTCTTT
CDR3: CASGKDLNTEAFF

V: TRBV7-6
size: -
length: 15
D: TRBD2
J: TRBJ2-1
DNA: TGTGCCAGCAGCTCGGGACTAGCGGGAGTTATTGAGCAGTTCTTC
CDR3: CASSSGLAGVIEQFF

V: TRBV9
size: -
length: 17
D: TRBD2
J: TRBJ2-5
DNA: TGTGCCAGCAGCGTAGATTCCAGCGGGGGGATTCAAGAGACCCAGTACTTC
CDR3: CASSVDSSGGIQETQYF

V: TRBV11-2
size: -
length: 15
D: TRBD1
J: TRBJ2-7
DNA: TGTGCCAGCAGCGTGGGACAGACGGGCTCCTACGAGCAGTACTTC
CDR3: CASSVGQTGSYEQYF

V: TRBV6-5
size: once
length: 14
D: TRBD1
J: TRBJ2-1
DNA: TGTGCCAGCAAGGTACAGGGGGCTCTCAATGAGCAGTTCTTC
CDR3: CASKVQGALNEQFF

V: TRBV15
size: -
length: 15
D: -
J: TRBJ1-2
DNA: TGTGCCACCAGCAGGTATAAGACGGGGATAGATGGCTACACCTTC
CDR3: CATSRYKTGIDGYTF

V: TRBV30
size: -
length: 15
D: -
J: TRBJ2-3
DNA: TGTGCCTGGAGCAGAGACGGGGGGCCGACAGATACGCAGTATTTT
CDR3: CAWSRDGGPTDTQYF

V: TRBV11-2
size: -
length: 11
D: -
J: TRBJ2-1
DNA: TGTGCCAGCAGGCGACTCTTTGAGCAGTTCTTC
CDR3: CASRRLFEQFF

V: TRBV19
size: -
length: 14
D: -
J: TRBJ2-5
DNA: TGTGCCAGTAGTATCCCGAACAGGGCAGAGACCCAGTACTTC
CDR3: CASSIPNRAETQYF

V: TRBV29-1
size: -
length: 13
D: -
J: TRBJ2-5
DNA: TGCAGCGTCCTAGAAGGGGGCCAAGAGACCCAGTACTTC
CDR3: CSVLEGGQETQYF

V: TRBV30
size: -
length: 16
D: -
J: TRBJ2-6
DNA: TGTGCCTGGAACCGGAGGGGAGGCTCTGGGGCCAACGTCCTGACTTTC
CDR3: CAWNRRGGSGANVLTF

V: TRBV7-2
size: -
length: 14
D: -
J: TRBJ2-3
DNA: TGTGCCAGCAGCTTAGCTAGGGGCTCAGATACGCAGTATTTT
CDR3: CASSLARGSDTQYF

V: TRBV9
size: -
length: 14
D: -
J: TRBJ2-3
DNA: TGTGCCAGCAGCGTAGGAGGGTTATTAGATACGCAGTATTTT
CDR3: CASSVGGLLDTQYF

V: TRBV7-2
size: once
length: 17
D: TRBD2
J: TRBJ2-2
DNA: TGTGCCAGCAGCTTAGTCGGGGGACTATATAACACCGGGGAGCTGTTTTTT
CDR3: CASSLVGGLYNTGELFF

V: TRBV18
size: -
length: 14
D: TRBD2
J: TRBJ2-7
DNA: TGTGCCAGCTCACCCCGGGAGGGCTCCCACGAGCAGTACTTC
CDR3: CASSPREGSHEQYF

V: TRBV7-9
size: -
length: 13
D: TRBD1
J: TRBJ1-3
DNA: TGTGCCACCGACAGGGGCTCTGGAAACACCATATATTTT
CDR3: CATDRGSGNTIYF

V: TRBV6-4
size: -
length: 15
D: -
J: TRBJ2-3
DNA: TGTGCCAGCAGTGCCGTTCCGGGGGGCGCAGATACGCAGTATTTT
CDR3: CASSAVPGGADTQYF

V: TRBV4-3
size: -
length: 19
D: TRBD2
J: TRBJ2-3
DNA: TGCGCCAGCAGCCAAGATTTTTCCGGGACTAGCGGGAGGTCAGATACGCAGTATTTT
CDR3: CASSQDFSGTSGRSDTQYF

V: TRBV19
size: -
length: 12
D: -
J: TRBJ2-6
DNA: TGTGCCGCCGGTTCTGGGGCCAACGTCCTGACTTTC
CDR3: CAAGSGANVLTF

V: TRBV5-6
size: -
length: 16
D: TRBD1
J: TRBJ2-7
DNA: TGTGCCAGCAGCTTGATATTCAGGGGGACGAAATACGAGCAGTACTTC
CDR3: CASSLIFRGTKYEQYF

V: TRBV5-4
size: -
length: 14
D: TRBD2
J: TRBJ2-5
DNA: TGTGCCAGCAGCATCCGCGAAGGACTAGCGGGCGAGTACTTC
CDR3: CASSIREGLAGEYF

V: TRBV5-1
size: -
length: 14
D: TRBD1
J: TRBJ1-4
DNA: TGCGCCAGCAAGCGTAGGGACAGGAATGAAAAACTGTTTTTT
CDR3: CASKRRDRNEKLFF

V: TRBV25-1
size: medium-sized
length: 14
D: -
J: TRBJ1-3
DNA: TGTGCCAGCAGTGATTCTTCCTTAGGAAACACCATATATTTT
CDR3: CASSDSSLGNTIYF

V: TRBV6-4
size: -
length: 14
D: TRBD1
J: TRBJ2-3
DNA: TGTGCCAGCCGAAGGACAGGGGGCACAGATACGCAGTATTTT
CDR3: CASRRTGGTDTQYF

V: TRBV5-1
size: -
length: 16
D: TRBD2
J: TRBJ2-7
DNA: TGCGCCAGCAGCTTGGGGACTAGCGGGGGGGCCTACGAGCAGTACTTC
CDR3: CASSLGTSGGAYEQYF

V: TRBV5-1
size: -
length: 13
D: TRBD1
J: TRBJ1-5
DNA: TGCGCCAGCAGCTCACAGGGGAATCAGCCCCAGCATTTT
CDR3: CASSSQGNQPQHF